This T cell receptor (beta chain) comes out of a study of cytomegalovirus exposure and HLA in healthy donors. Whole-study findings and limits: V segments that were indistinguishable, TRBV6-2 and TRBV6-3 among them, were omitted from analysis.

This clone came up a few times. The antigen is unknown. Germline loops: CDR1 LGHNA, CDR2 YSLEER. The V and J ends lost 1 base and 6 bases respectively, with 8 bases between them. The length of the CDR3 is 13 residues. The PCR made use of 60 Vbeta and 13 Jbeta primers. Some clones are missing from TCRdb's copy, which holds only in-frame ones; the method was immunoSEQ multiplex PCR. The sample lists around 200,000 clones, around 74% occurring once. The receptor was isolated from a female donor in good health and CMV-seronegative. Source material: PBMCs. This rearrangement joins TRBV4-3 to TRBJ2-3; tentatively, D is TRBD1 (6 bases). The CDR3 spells CASSQGGQDTQYF. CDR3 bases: TGCGCCAGCAGCCAAGGTGGACAGGATACGCAGTATTTT.